The 5 T cell receptor beta chains below come from one sample, sequenced in a study of regulatory T cells in long-lasting Graves disease. The sample's time point: persistent/refractory GD, antithyroid drugs over 5 years with positive TRAb. PBMCs provided the RNA from which the TCR library was made. TCR beta libraries were built with iRepertoire HTBI primers and Arm-PCR of CDR3 regions. One entry per CDR3 protein, called by TCRdb with MiXCR from the multiplex PCR reads. Altogether approximately 400,000 distinct CDR3 sequences are present, 20% to 25% being singletons, with the ten largest covering 26%. This material consisted of peripheral blood mononuclear cells (PBMCs), taken when the disease was refractory, from a patient treated with antithyroid drugs. Every receptor here comes from a female donor with Graves disease.

This rearrangement joins TRBV19 to TRBJ1-2, with unresolved D. V lost 3 bases and J 2 bases, leaving 10 bases between the germline ends. Looked up from germline, CDR1 is LNHDA and CDR2 is SQIVND (reference sequence). The CDR3 extends over 14 amino acids. The CDR3 here is CASSISAVNYGYTF. CDR3 DNA: TGTGCCAGTAGTATTTCAGCAGTAAACTATGGCTACACCTTC.

V gene TRBV7-9 combines with J gene TRBJ2-2, with 10 bases aligning to TRBD2. Trimming cost V 5 bases and J 1 base; bases outside gene matches: 4. The CDR3 totals 16 residues. Germline V CDR1 and CDR2: SEHNR, FQNEAQ (reference sequence). CDR3 DNA sequence: TGTGCCAGCAGCCCTAGCGGGAGCCAGAACACCGGGGAGCTGTTTTTT. Protein sequence: CASSPSGSQNTGELFF.

This clonotype was seen many times. This chain links TRBV20-1 with TRBJ2-5, with D maybe TRBD2 (6 bases). CDR1 and CDR2 (germline): DFQATT, SNEGSKA (reference sequence). The CDR3 runs 12 residues. Trimming pared 5 bases from V and 5 bases from J, leaving 12 bases between. The CDR3: CSAGGTAETQYF. In nucleotides, the CDR3 is TGCAGTGCTGGAGGGACCGCTGAGACCCAGTACTTC.

The chain employs TRBV7-3 and TRBJ2-7; maybe TRBD2 (5 bases). The CDR3 runs 16 residues. Trimming removed 1 base at V and 0 bases at J, with 13 bases between. Germline V gene lookup returns CDR1 SGHTA and CDR2 FQGTGA. CDR3 DNA sequence: TGTGCCAGCAGCTTAAATAGGGCCAGCGGCTCCTACGAGCAGTACTTC. Protein: CASSLNRASGSYEQYF.

This clonotype was recorded at least ten times. The chain links TRBV24-1 to TRBJ1-5; tentatively, D is TRBD1 (6 bases). V shed 4 bases and J shed 3 bases, with 12 bases lying between them. Germline V gene sequence: CDR1 KGHDR, CDR2 SFDVKD. This CDR3 contains 15 residues. The CDR3 region has the DNA TGTGCCACCAGTGACACGACAGGATCCAATCAGCCCCAGCATTTT. It codes for CATSDTTGSNQPQHF.